This TCR beta chain came from a study of T-cell memory formation after mild COVID-19. The overall study: In these data, TCR clusters were largely donor specific.

Using its own MiXCR run on the 5' RACE reads, TCRdb lists one record per CDR3 protein. In the table there are around 300,000 distinct CDR3 sequences, about 13% of which are singletons. Study-wide points: SARS-CoV-2 specificity was not confirmed for second-wave clones peaking on day 37. Contracting CD4+ clones lay largely in CM and EM, with CD8+ ones residing in EMRA. Several responding clones turned up in pre-infection memory, indicating that cross-reactive memory may have taken part.

As regards this clonotype: The antigen remains undetermined.

The sequence derives from a man aged 18-30 years who had mild COVID-19 (a few samples of this study predate the infection). Cell type and time point are not known. The specimen sequenced was PBMCs or a T cell subset sorted from them (not recorded which).

The CDR3 here is CASSQGGGASYSNQPQHF. CDR3 nucleotides: TGTGCCAGCAGCCAAGGGGGTGGGGCAAGCTATAGCAATCAGCCCCAGCATTTT. J is TRBJ1-5 and V is TRBV3-1, with a tentative D call TRBD1 (5 bases). The V and J ends lost 1 base and 0 bases respectively, with 16 bases between them. CDR3 length: 18 residues. In germline, CDR1 is LGHDT, CDR2 YNNKEL (reference sequence).